Listed below are T cell receptor beta chains from one sample, sequenced in a study of control samples from healthy donors and cancer patients. The table came from immunoSEQ multiplex PCR; TCRdb's copy has only in-frame clones and leaves some out. Of over 150,000 clones in the sample, about 94% were seen once. Material for sequencing was blood. These receptors originate from a man aged 40-55 years in good health. Each CDR3 is given with its conserved first and last residue. The D gene is left open where the match is weak. Clone sizes are given selectively: once, few, many, or a class where the clone is expanded.

cdr3_aa,cdr3_nt,clone_size,d_call,v_call,j_call
CASGTAGAGATYEQYF,TGCGCCAGCGGGACGGCTGGGGCGGGGGCCACCTACGAGCAGTACTTC,NA,NA,TRBV10-2,TRBJ2-7
CATSDMTGGNGDTQYF,TGTGCCACCAGTGATATGACAGGGGGCAACGGAGATACGCAGTATTTT,NA,TRBD1,TRBV24-1,TRBJ2-3
CASFTSSGANVLTF,TGTGCCAGCTTCACTTCCTCTGGGGCCAACGTCCTGACTTTC,NA,NA,TRBV28,TRBJ2-6
CASSPGQVNSYEQYF,TGCGCCAGCAGCCCAGGACAGGTAAACTCCTACGAGCAGTACTTC,NA,TRBD1,TRBV5-1,TRBJ2-7
CASSLGDTTEQYF,TGTGCCAGCAGCTTGGGGGACACTACGGAGCAGTACTTC,NA,NA,TRBV5-5,TRBJ2-7
CASSLGGPLETQYF,TGTGCCAGCAGCTTAGGGGGGCCTTTAGAGACCCAGTACTTC,NA,NA,TRBV7-2,TRBJ2-5
CASSTGQGLGETQYF,TGCGCCAGCAGCACCGGACAGGGTTTAGGAGAGACCCAGTACTTC,NA,TRBD1,TRBV5-1,TRBJ2-5
CASSQGSRTYEQYF,TGCGCCAGCAGCCAAGGTTCCAGGACCTACGAGCAGTACTTC,NA,NA,TRBV4-3,TRBJ2-7
CASSHSSGNTIYF,TGTGCCAGCTCACACAGCTCTGGAAACACCATATATTTT,NA,NA,TRBV18,TRBJ1-3
CASSVWTGDYGYTF,TGTGCCAGCAGTGTATGGACAGGGGACTATGGCTACACCTTC,NA,TRBD1,TRBV6-9,TRBJ1-2
CASSLVGGAGGNRPQHF,TGTGCCAGCAGTTTAGTGGGTGGGGCAGGGGGAAATCGGCCCCAGCATTTT,NA,TRBD1,TRBV28,TRBJ1-5
CASSQRGDRDTEAFF,TGTGCCAGCAGTCAAAGGGGGGACAGGGACACTGAAGCTTTCTTT,NA,TRBD1,TRBV28,TRBJ1-1
CASRNPGSTDTQYF,TGTGCCAGCAGGAACCCTGGTTCAACAGATACGCAGTATTTT,NA,NA,TRBV6-6,TRBJ2-3
CASSEAQAKHNSPLHF,TGTGCCAGCAGTGAAGCTCAGGCTAAGCATAATTCACCCCTCCACTTT,NA,NA,TRBV6-1,TRBJ1-6
CASMEGQKNSPLHF,TGTGCCAGCATGGAGGGACAGAAAAATTCACCCCTCCACTTT,NA,TRBD1,TRBV6-6,TRBJ1-6
CASSEGHTEAFF,TGTGCCAGCAGTGAAGGACACACTGAAGCTTTCTTT,NA,NA,TRBV25-1,TRBJ1-1
CASSQQTGGNEQFF,TGTGCCAGCAGCCAGCAAACAGGGGGCAATGAGCAGTTCTTC,NA,TRBD1,TRBV3-1/TRBV3-2,TRBJ2-1
CAWSVRDRNNSPLHF,TGTGCCTGGAGTGTACGGGACCGCAATAATTCACCCCTCCACTTT,NA,NA,TRBV30,TRBJ1-6
CASMGGGAGQPQHF,TGTGCCAGCATGGGGGGAGGGGCCGGTCAGCCCCAGCATTTT,NA,NA,TRBV28,TRBJ1-5
CASSGQGKADTQYF,TGTGCCAGCAGCGGACAGGGGAAGGCAGATACGCAGTATTTT,NA,TRBD1,TRBV5-6,TRBJ2-3
CATSRVTNEKLFF,TGTGCCACCAGCAGAGTAACTAATGAAAAACTGTTTTTT,NA,NA,TRBV15,TRBJ1-4
CASSLKRVRVSNSPLHF,TGTGCCAGCAGTTTAAAAAGGGTCAGGGTCTCTAATTCACCCCTCCACTTT,NA,NA,TRBV28,TRBJ1-6
CASSPSGVSSYNEQFF,TGTGCCAGCAGCCCGTCCGGGGTCTCCTCCTACAATGAGCAGTTCTTC,once,NA,TRBV5-5,TRBJ2-1
CASGKYGELFF,TGTGCTAGTGGGAAGTACGGGGAGCTGTTTTTT,NA,NA,TRBV12-5,TRBJ2-2
CASSSNTEAFF,TGTGCCAGCAGTTCGAACACTGAAGCTTTCTTT,NA,NA,TRBV6-6,TRBJ1-1
CATSESSDNYGYTF,TGTGCCACCAGTGAGTCCAGCGATAACTATGGCTACACCTTC,once,NA,TRBV24-1,TRBJ1-2
CASSPSKNYGYTF,TGTGCCAGCTCACCATCGAAAAACTATGGCTACACCTTC,NA,NA,TRBV18,TRBJ1-2
CASSPQTSNQPQHF,TGTGCCAGCTCACCACAAACTAGCAATCAGCCCCAGCATTTT,NA,NA,TRBV18,TRBJ1-5
CASSSDGRQQREEQFF,TGTGCCAGCAGCTCCGACGGGCGCCAGCAGAGGGAGGAGCAGTTCTTC,NA,NA,TRBV9,TRBJ2-1
CSVEWGRDYGYTF,TGCAGCGTTGAATGGGGCAGGGACTATGGCTACACCTTC,NA,NA,TRBV29-1,TRBJ1-2
CASSLGGDSGNTIYF,TGCGCCAGCAGCTTGGGTGGGGACTCTGGAAACACCATATATTTT,NA,NA,TRBV5-1,TRBJ1-3
CASSLPPGQTNYGYTF,TGTGCCAGCAGCTTGCCCCCGGGACAGACTAACTATGGCTACACCTTC,NA,TRBD1,TRBV5-4,TRBJ1-2
CSVGQGSTDTQYF,TGCAGCGTTGGACAGGGTTCCACAGATACGCAGTATTTT,NA,TRBD1,TRBV29-1,TRBJ2-3
CASSGGWGQPDYGYTF,TGTGCCAGCAGTGGGGGTTGGGGACAGCCTGACTATGGCTACACCTTC,NA,TRBD1,TRBV6-1,TRBJ1-2
CATRFGRTRGPNQPQHF,TGTGCCACCAGATTCGGGAGAACCAGAGGCCCGAATCAGCCCCAGCATTTT,NA,NA,TRBV24-1,TRBJ1-5
CASSPEAKNIQYF,TGTGCCAGCAGCCCGGAGGCAAAAAACATTCAGTACTTC,NA,NA,TRBV5-4,TRBJ2-4
CASSLVGTEEAFF,TGCGCCAGCAGCTTGGTTGGGACTGAGGAAGCTTTCTTT,once,NA,TRBV5-1,TRBJ1-1
CASGRFGINEQFF,TGTGCCAGCGGGCGTTTTGGGATCAATGAGCAGTTCTTC,NA,NA,TRBV12-3/TRBV12-4,TRBJ2-1
CASTYHRNTEAFF,TGTGCCAGTACCTATCACCGGAACACTGAAGCTTTCTTT,NA,NA,TRBV19,TRBJ1-1
CASSDRGYEQYF,TGTGCCAGCAGTGACAGGGGCTACGAGCAGTACTTC,NA,NA,TRBV6-1,TRBJ2-7
CAISAGYEQYF,TGTGCCATCAGTGCCGGCTACGAGCAGTACTTC,NA,NA,TRBV10-3,TRBJ2-7